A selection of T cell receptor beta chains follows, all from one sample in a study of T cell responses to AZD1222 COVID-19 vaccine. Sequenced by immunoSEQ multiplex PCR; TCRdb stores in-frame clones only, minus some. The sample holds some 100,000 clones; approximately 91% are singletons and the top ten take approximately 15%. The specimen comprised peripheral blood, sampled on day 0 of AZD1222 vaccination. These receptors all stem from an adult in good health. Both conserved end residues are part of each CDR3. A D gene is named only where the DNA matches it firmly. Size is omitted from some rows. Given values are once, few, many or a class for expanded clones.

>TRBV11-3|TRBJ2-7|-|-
TGTGCCAGCAGCCGGGGGGGGACAGTCAACTACGAGCAGTACTTC
CASSRGGTVNYEQYF
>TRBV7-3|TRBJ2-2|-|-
TGTGCCAGCAGCTACACAGGGAACGGGGAGCTGTTTTTT
CASSYTGNGELFF
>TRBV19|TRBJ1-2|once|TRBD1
TGTGCCAGTAGTCCTCGGGGGACAGATAAAAACTATGGCTACACCTTC
CASSPRGTDKNYGYTF
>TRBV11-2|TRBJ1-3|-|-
TGTGCCAGCAGCTTAGCAGGTGGTGGGAACACCATATATTTT
CASSLAGGGNTIYF
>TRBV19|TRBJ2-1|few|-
TGTGCCAGTAGTATGGATCTCGCCTACAATGAGCAGTTCTTC
CASSMDLAYNEQFF
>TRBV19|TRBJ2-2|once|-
TGTGCCAGCGCAATTCACTTCGGGGGCACCGGGGAGCTGTTTTTT
CASAIHFGGTGELFF
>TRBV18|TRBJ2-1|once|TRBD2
TGTGCCAGCTCACCCTCTAGCGGGCGGGAGGTACGGCAGTTCTTC
CASSPSSGREVRQFF
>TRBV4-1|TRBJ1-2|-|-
TGCGCCAGCAGCCAAGAGGAGGAGGGCCTCTATGGCTACACCTTC
CASSQEEEGLYGYTF
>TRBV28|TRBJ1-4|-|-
TGTGCCAGCAGTCCCTCCCGGGGGATCGCTGAAAAACTGTTTTTT
CASSPSRGIAEKLFF
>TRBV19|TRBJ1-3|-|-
TGTGCCAGTAATCCTCTCCCGCTCTCTGGAAACACCATATATTTT
CASNPLPLSGNTIYF
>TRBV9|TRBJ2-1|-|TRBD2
TGTGCCAGCAGCCTGGCCGGGACTAGCGGGATCAATGAGCAGTTCTTC
CASSLAGTSGINEQFF
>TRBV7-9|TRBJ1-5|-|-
TGTGCCAGCAGCTTAGAGTCGGACAATCAGCCCCAGCATTTT
CASSLESDNQPQHF
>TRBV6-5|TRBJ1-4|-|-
TGTGCCAGCAGTTACGGTGTCTTTAATGAAAAACTGTTTTTT
CASSYGVFNEKLFF
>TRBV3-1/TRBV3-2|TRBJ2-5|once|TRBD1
TGTGCCAGCAGCGCACCGGGACAGGCATTTGAGACCCAGTACTTC
CASSAPGQAFETQYF
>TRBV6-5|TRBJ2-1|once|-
TGTGCCAGCAGCTCAGGGTGGAGTTACTACAATGAGCAGTTCTTC
CASSSGWSYYNEQFF
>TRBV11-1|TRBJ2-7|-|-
TGTGCCAGCAGCTCGGAGCGGCAGCGGAACGAGCAGTACTTC
CASSSERQRNEQYF
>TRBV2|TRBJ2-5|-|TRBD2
TGTGCCAGCTTACTAGCGGGAGGGCGAGAGACCCAGTACTTC
CASLLAGGRETQYF
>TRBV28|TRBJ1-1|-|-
TGTGCCAGCAGTTTGGTCACTACTGAAGCTTTCTTT
CASSLVTTEAFF
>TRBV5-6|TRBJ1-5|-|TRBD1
TGTGCCAGCAGCTGGGGACAGGCAAGTCAGCCCCAGCATTTT
CASSWGQASQPQHF
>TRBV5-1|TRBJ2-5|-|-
TGCGCCAGCAAGGGACAGCCGGGAGAAGAGACCCAGTACTTC
CASKGQPGEETQYF
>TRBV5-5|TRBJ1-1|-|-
TGTGCCAGTACCCGGGGGGCCACTGAAGCTTTCTTT
CASTRGATEAFF
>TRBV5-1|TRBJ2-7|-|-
TGCGCCAGCAGCTTGAGAATGTCCGGTTACGAGCAGTACTTC
CASSLRMSGYEQYF
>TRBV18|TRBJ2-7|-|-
TGTGCCAGCTCACCTTTCCAACCCAACACGGGCTTCGTCTACGAGCAGTACTTC
CASSPFQPNTGFVYEQYF
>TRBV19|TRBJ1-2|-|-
TGTGCCAGGATAAAGCATGGCTACACCTTC
CARIKHGYTF
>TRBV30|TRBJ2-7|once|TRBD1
TGTGCCTGGGGGGGACAGGGGGCTGGGCAGTACTTC
CAWGGQGAGQYF
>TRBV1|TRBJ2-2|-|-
TGCACCAGCAGCCATGCTACTAGCGGGAGGGCCCTTAGGACGGGCGGGGAGCTGTTTTTT
CTSSHATSGRALRTGGELFF
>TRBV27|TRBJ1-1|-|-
TGTGCCAGCAGTCAAGGGAACACTGAAGCTTTCTTT
CASSQGNTEAFF
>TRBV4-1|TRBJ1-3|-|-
TGCGCCAGCAGCCAAGCCCCTGGACAGCTCAGCAACACCATATATTTT
CASSQAPGQLSNTIYF
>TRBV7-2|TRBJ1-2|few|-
TGTGCCAGCAGCTTAGACGGCGGGCTTGGCTACACCTTC
CASSLDGGLGYTF
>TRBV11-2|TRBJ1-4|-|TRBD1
TGTGCCAGCAGCTCGACAGGGCTTCGGGAAAAACTGTTTTTT
CASSSTGLREKLFF
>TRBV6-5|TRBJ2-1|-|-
TGTGCCAGCACTGGCCCCTACAATGAGCAGTTCTTC
CASTGPYNEQFF
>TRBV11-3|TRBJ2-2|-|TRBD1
TGTGCCAGCAGCCCAGACAGGGGGCGAACCGGGGAGCTGTTTTTT
CASSPDRGRTGELFF
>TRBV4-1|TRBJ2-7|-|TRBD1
TGCGCCAGCAGCCAAGTTGGGGGCACAGGGGCGGAGCAGTACTTC
CASSQVGGTGAEQYF
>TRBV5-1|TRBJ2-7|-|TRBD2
TGCGCCAGCAGCATGAAGCGGGAGTCCTTCACTCCCAACGAGCAGTACTTC
CASSMKRESFTPNEQYF
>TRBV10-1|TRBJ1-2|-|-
TGCGCCAGCAGTGACAACAGCGGCGTCTATGGCTACACCTTC
CASSDNSGVYGYTF
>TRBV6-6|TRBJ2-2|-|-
TGTGCCAGCAGCTCTCCTCTCGAGGCCGGGGAGCTGTTTTTT
CASSSPLEAGELFF
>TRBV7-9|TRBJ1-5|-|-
TGTGCCAGCAGCTTAGTTGGGGAACAGCCCCAGCATTTT
CASSLVGEQPQHF
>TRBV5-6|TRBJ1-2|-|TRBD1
TGTGCCAGCAGCTTAGGGGACAGGACCTATGGCTACACCTTC
CASSLGDRTYGYTF
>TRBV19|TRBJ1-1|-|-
TGTGCCAGTACCCCGGACCAGACCCTTCGGGCTTTCTTT
CASTPDQTLRAFF
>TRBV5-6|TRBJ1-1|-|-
TGTGCCAGCAGCTTGGAGGGTCTGCGGACTGAAGCTTTCTTT
CASSLEGLRTEAFF
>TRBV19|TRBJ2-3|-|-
TGTGCCAGTAGTTCCCGGAACCGGGGTAGCACAGATACGCAGTATTTT
CASSSRNRGSTDTQYF
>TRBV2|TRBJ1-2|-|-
TGTGCCAGCAGTGAGGGTAGCGGCTACACCTTC
CASSEGSGYTF
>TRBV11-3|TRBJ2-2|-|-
TGTGCCAGCAGCCTAATATTTTCCGGGGAGCTGTTTTTT
CASSLIFSGELFF
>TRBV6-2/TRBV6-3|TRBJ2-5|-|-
TGTGCCAGCAGTTATGGATTCGCCCAAGAGACCCAGTACTTC
CASSYGFAQETQYF
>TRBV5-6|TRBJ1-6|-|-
TGTGCCAGCAGCTTCGGGCTCGGTGGGAATTCACCCCTCCACTTT
CASSFGLGGNSPLHF
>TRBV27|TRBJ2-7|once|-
TGTGCCAGCAGTTTAAACGCGGGTCCGCGCTACGAGCAGTACTTC
CASSLNAGPRYEQYF
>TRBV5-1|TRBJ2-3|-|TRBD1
TGCGCCAGCAGCTCCCCGAGTAGGGGGCCAGATACGCAGTATTTT
CASSSPSRGPDTQYF
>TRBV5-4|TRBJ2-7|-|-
TGTGCCAGCAGCTTGGAACTGGCAGGTAGGGGCGAGCAGTACTTC
CASSLELAGRGEQYF
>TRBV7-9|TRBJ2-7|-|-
TGTGCCAGCAGCTTAGCCACCACCTCTTCCGAGCAGTACTTC
CASSLATTSSEQYF
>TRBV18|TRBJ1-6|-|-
TGTGCCAGCTCATCGGGTAGGGATTCACCCCTCCACTTT
CASSSGRDSPLHF
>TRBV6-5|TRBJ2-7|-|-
TGTGCCAGCAGTTCCCCAGGTAGCAGGTACGAGCAGTACTTC
CASSSPGSRYEQYF
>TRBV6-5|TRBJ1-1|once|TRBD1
TGTGCCAGCAGTTACATGGACAGGGGAACTGAAGCTTTCTTT
CASSYMDRGTEAFF
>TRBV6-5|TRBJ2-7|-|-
TGTGCCAGCAGTCTATTCTACGAGCAGTACTTC
CASSLFYEQYF
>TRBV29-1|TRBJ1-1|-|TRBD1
TGCAGCGTTCGGGACAGGGGAGGCACTGAAGCTTTCTTT
CSVRDRGGTEAFF
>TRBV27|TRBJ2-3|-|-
TGTGCCAGCAGCCCCTGGGGGGTACTTTCCACAGATACGCAGTATTTT
CASSPWGVLSTDTQYF
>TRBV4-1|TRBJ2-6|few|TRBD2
TGCGCCAGCAGCCAAGATGAGGGAGGGCCCTCTGGGGCCAACGTCCTGACTTTC
CASSQDEGGPSGANVLTF
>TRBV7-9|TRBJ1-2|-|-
TGTGCCAGCAGCTCACAGCTTCGGGGCTACACCTTC
CASSSQLRGYTF
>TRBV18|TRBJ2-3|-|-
TGTGCCAGCTCAGGCCAGGGAGGAGGGACAGATACGCAGTATTTT
CASSGQGGGTDTQYF
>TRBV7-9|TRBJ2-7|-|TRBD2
TGTGCCAGCAGCCGTAGCGGGGGGGGCTCCTACGAGCAGTACTTC
CASSRSGGGSYEQYF